This T cell receptor beta chain was sequenced for a study of blood T cell repertoires in COVID-19. Trimming took 6 bases from V and 8 from J; bases not matched to a gene: 6. The CDR3 is 13 amino acids. Germline V gives CDR1 MNHNY, CDR2 SVGAGI (reference sequence). The table came from immunoSEQ multiplex PCR; TCRdb's copy has only in-frame clones and leaves some out. The top ten hold 28% of the sample, which has fewer than 150,000 clones, around 88% seen once. The chain carries TRBV6-6 and TRBJ2-1; TRBD1 aligns across 8 bases. The clonotype comes from a human donor in a cohort sampled during active COVID-19. Sequenced sample: peripheral blood. The CDR3 region has the DNA TGTGCCAGCAGGCTACAGGGGGAGGATGAGCAGTTCTTC. Protein product: CASRLQGEDEQFF.